This TCR beta chain was sequenced in a study of T-cell reconstitution after alpha-beta-depleted transplantation in children. This clonotype was seen a handful of times. Molecular barcoding with unique molecular identifiers was used for the TCRbeta library. TCRdb processed the PCR reads anew with MiXCR; each CDR3 protein has one entry. The data contain 600,000 to 800,000 distinct CDR3 sequences, about an eighth of them singletons. This CDR3 comprises 23 residues. The germline CDR1 and CDR2 sequences are LNHNV and YYDKDF (reference sequence). The germline V and J ends were trimmed by 4 bases and 8 bases, with 42 bases remaining between them.

Sample: PBMCs, taken before TCRalphabeta/CD19-depleted stem cell transplant. V gene TRBV15 combines with J gene TRBJ2-1; D gene unclear. The TCR was taken from a girl aged 2-10 years with congenital amegakaryocytic thrombocytopenia, due to receive a stem cell transplant. The CDR3 here is CATSKTVIDNSFAPVVQYHEQFF. As DNA, the CDR3 is TGTGCCACCAGCAAAACTGTAATAGATAACAGCTTCGCCCCCGTAGTTCAATACCATGAGCAGTTCTTC.